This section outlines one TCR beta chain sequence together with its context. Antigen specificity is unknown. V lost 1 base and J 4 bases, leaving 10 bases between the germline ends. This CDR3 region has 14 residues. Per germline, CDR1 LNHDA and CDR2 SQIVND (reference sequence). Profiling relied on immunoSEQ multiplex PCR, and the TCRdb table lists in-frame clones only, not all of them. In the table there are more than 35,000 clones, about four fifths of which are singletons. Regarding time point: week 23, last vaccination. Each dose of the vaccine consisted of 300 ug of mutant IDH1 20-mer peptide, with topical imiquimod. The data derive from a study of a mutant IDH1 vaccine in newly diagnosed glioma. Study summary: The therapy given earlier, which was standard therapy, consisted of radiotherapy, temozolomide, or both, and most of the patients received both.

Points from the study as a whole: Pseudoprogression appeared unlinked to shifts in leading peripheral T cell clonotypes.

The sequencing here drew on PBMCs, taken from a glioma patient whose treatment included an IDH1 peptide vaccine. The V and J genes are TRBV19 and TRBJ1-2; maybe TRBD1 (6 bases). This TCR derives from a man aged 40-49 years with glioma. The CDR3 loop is CASSIVGRGYGYTF. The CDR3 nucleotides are TGTGCCAGTAGTATAGTCGGCAGGGGCTATGGCTACACCTTC.